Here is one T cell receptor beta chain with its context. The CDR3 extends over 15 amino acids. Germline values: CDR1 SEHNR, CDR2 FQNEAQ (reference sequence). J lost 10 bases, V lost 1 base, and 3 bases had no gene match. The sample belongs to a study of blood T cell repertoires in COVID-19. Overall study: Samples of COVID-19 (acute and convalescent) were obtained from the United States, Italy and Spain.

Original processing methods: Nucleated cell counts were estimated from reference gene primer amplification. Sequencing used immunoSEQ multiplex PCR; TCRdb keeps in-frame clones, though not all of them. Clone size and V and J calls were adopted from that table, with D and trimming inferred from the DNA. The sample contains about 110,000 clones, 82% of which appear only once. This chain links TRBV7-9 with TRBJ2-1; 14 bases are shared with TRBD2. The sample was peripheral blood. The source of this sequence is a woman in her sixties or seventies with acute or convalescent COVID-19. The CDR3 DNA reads TGTGCCAGCAGCTTAGAGGGACTAGCGGGGGAGGAGCAGTTCTTC. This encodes CASSLEGLAGEEQFF.